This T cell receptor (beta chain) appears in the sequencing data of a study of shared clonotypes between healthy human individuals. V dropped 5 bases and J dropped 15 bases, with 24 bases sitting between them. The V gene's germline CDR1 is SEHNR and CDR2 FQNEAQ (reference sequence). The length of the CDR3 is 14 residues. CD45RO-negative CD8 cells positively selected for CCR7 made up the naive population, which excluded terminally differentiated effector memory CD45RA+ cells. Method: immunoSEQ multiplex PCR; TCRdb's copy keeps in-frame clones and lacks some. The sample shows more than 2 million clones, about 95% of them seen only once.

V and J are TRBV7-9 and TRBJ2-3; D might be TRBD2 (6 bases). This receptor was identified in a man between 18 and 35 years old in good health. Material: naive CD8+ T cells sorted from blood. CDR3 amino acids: CASSPVLGGAPLYF. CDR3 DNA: TGTGCCAGCAGCCCAGTTCTGGGCGGGGCTCCGCTTTATTTT.